One T cell receptor beta chain is described in this entry. The antigen is not known. CDR3 length: 14 residues. Looked up from germline, CDR1 is SGHAT and CDR2 is FQNNGV. Trimming removed 5 bases at V and 3 bases at J, with 10 bases between. This specimen comes from a study of CD8 T cells in Susac syndrome. Study results and caveats: The study admitted that it had a relatively small number of individuals in its TCR sequencing and HLA analysis.

Random hexamers were used to reverse transcribe roughly 0.5 to 1 ug of RNA. The amplification used immunoSEQ multiplex PCR on TCR beta CDR3; it spanned 54 Vbeta and 13 Jbeta. TCRdb used MiXCR to reprocess the immunoSEQ multiplex PCR reads, holding one entry per CDR3 protein. The sample yields over 200,000 distinct CDR3 sequences, 95% seen once. The receptor was derived from a human donor with multiple sclerosis. The chain links TRBV11-2 to TRBJ1-4; D unresolved. The sequenced material came from CD4+ T cells from PBMCs. The CDR3 DNA is TGTGCCAGCAGCCGTCGAAGGGCTAATGAAAAACTGTTTTTT. Its translation: CASSRRRANEKLFF.